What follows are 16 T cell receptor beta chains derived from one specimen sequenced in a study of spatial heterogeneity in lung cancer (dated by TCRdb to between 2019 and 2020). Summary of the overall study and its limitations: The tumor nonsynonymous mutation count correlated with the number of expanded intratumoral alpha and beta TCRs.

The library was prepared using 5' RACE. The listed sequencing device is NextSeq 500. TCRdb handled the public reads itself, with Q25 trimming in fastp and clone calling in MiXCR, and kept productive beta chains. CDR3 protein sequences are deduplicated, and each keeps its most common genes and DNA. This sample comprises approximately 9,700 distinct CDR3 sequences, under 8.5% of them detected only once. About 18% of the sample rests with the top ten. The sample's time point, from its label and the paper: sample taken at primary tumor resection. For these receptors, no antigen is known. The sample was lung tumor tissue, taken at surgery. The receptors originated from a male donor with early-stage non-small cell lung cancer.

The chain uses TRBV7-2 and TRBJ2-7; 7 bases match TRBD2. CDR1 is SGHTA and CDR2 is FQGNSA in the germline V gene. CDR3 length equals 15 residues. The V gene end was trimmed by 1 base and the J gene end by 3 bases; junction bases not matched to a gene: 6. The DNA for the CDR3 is TGTGCCAGCAGCTTAGGACTAGCTTTTGTCTACGAGCAGTACTTC. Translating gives CASSLGLAFVYEQYF.

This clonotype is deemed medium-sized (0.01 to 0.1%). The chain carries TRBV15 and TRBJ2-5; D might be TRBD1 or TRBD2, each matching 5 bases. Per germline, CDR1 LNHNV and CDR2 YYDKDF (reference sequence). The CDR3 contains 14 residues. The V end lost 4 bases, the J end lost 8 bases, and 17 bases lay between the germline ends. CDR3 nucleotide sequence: TGTGCCACCAGCAATCGGGGACCCACCGCAACCCAGTACTTC. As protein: CATSNRGPTATQYF.

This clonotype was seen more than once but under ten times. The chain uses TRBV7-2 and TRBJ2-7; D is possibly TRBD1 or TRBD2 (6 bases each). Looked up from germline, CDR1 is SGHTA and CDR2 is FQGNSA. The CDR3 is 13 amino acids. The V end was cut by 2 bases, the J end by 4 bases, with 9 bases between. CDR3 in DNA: TGTGCCAGCAGCTTACGGGGGCAATACGAGCAGTACTTC. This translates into CASSLRGQYEQYF.

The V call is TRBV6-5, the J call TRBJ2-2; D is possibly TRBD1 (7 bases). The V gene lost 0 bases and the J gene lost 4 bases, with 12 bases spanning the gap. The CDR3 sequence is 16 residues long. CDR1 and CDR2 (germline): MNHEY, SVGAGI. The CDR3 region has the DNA TGTGCCAGCAGTTACTCTGGCAGGGGGGCCACCGGGGAGCTGTTTTTT. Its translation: CASSYSGRGATGELFF.

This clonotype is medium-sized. The CDR3 protein is CSVGGQGDEQYF. The CDR3 DNA follows: TGCAGCGTTGGGGGCCAGGGAGACGAGCAGTACTTC. The chain combines TRBV29-1 with TRBJ2-7, with D possibly called TRBD1 or TRBD2 (5 bases each). CDR3 size: 12 residues. V was clipped by 4 bases and J by 5 bases, with 12 bases between them. Germline loops: CDR1 SQVTM, CDR2 ANQGSEA.

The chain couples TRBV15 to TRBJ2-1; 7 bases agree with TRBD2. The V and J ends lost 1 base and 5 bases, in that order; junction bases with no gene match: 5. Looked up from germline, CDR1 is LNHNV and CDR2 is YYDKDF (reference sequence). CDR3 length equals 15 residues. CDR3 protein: CATSRAGDYDNEQFF. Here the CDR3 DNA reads TGTGCCACCAGCAGAGCGGGGGACTATGACAATGAGCAGTTCTTC.

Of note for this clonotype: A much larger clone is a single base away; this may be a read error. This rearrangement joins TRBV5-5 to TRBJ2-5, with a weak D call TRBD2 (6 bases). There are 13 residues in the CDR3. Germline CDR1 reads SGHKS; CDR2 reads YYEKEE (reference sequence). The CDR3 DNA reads TGTGTCAGCAGGCCCGGGACTCAAGAGACCCAGTACTTC. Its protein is CVSRPGTQETQYF.

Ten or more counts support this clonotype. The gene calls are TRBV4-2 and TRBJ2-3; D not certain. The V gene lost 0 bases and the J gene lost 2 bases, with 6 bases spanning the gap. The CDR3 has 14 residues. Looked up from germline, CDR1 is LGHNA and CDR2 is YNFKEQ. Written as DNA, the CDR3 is TGTGCCAGCAGCCAAGATCAGCCCACAGATACGCAGTATTTT. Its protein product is CASSQDQPTDTQYF.

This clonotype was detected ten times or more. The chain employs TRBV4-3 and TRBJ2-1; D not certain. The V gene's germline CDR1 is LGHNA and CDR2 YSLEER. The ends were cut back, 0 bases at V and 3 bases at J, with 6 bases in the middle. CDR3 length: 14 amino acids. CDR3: CASSQDMIYNEQFF. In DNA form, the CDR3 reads TGCGCCAGCAGCCAAGACATGATCTACAATGAGCAGTTCTTC.

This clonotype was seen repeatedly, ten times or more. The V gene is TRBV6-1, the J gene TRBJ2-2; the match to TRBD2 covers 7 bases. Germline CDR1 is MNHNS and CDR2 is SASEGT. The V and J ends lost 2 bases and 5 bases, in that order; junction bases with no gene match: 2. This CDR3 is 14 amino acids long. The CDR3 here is CASSEWEGTGELFF. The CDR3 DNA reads TGTGCCAGCAGTGAATGGGAGGGGACCGGGGAGCTGTTTTTT.

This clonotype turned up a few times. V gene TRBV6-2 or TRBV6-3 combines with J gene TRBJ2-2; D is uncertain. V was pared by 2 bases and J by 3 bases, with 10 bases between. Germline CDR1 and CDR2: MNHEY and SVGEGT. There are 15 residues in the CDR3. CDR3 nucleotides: TGTGCCAGCAGTTACGTCCCCTCCTACACCGGGGAGCTGTTTTTT. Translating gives CASSYVPSYTGELFF.

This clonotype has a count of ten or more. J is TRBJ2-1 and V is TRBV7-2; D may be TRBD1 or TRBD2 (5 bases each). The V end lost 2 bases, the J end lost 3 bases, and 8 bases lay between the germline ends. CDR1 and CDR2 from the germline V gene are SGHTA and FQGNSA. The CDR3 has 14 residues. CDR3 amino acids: CASSLLGDYNEQFF. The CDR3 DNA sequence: TGTGCCAGCAGCTTACTGGGGGACTACAATGAGCAGTTCTTC.

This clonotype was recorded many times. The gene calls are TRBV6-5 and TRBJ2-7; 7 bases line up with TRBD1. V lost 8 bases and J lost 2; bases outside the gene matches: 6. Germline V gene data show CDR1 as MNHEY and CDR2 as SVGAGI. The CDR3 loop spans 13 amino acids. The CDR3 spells CASGTGTAYEQYF. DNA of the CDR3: TGTGCCAGCGGAACCGGGACAGCCTACGAGCAGTACTTC.

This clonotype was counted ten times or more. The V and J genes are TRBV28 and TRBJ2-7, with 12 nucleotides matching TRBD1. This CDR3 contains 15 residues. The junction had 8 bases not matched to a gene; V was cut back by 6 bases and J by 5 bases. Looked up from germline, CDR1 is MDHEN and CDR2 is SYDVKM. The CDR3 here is CASSAGTGGKDEQYF. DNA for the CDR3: TGTGCCAGCAGCGCCGGGACAGGGGGCAAGGACGAGCAGTACTTC.

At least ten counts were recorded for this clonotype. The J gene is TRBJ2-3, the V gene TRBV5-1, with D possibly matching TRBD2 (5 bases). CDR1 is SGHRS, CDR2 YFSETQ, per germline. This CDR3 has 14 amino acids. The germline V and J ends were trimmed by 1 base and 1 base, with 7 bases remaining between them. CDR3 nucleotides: TGCGCCAGCAGCTTGCTTAGCGGCACAGATACGCAGTATTTT. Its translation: CASSLLSGTDTQYF.

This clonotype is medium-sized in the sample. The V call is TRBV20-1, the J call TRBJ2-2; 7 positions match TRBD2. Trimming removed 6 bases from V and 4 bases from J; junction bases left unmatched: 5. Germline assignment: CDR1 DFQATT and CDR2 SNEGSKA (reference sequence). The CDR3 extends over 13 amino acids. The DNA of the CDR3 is TGCAGTGCGTGGGAGGGAGCCACCGGGGAGCTGTTTTTT. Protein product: CSAWEGATGELFF.